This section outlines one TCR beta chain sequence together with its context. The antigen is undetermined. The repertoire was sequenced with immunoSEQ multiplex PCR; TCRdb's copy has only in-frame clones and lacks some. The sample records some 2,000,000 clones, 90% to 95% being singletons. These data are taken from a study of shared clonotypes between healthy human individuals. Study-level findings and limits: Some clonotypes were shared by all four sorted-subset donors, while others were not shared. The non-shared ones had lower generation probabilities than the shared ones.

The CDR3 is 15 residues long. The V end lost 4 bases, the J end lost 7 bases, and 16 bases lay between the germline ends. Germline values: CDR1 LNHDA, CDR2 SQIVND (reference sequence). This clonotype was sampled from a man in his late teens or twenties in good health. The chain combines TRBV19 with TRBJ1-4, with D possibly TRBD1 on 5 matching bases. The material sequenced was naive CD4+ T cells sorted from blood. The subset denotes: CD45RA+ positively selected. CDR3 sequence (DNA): TGTGCCAGTAGTACCCGCGAGGGGTCAAGTGAAAAACTGTTTTTT. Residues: CASSTREGSSEKLFF. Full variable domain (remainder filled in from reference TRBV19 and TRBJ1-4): DGGITQSPKYLFRKEGQNVTLSCEQNLNHDAMYWYRQDPGQGLRLIYYSQIVNDFQKGDIAEGYSVSREKKESFPLTVTSAQKNPTAFYLCASSTREGSSEKLFFGSGTQLSVL.